This T cell receptor beta chain comes out of a study of cytomegalovirus exposure and HLA in healthy donors. Findings and limits, study-wide: The authors later found TCR association rates varying by HLA locus, with DRB1 most and HLA-C fewest. Several V segments, TRBV6-2 and TRBV6-3 among them, could not be told apart and were dropped. After further analysis at a later stage, 16,951 TCR beta sequences were associated with HLA alleles at 0.05 false discovery rate.

Comments on this clone: The antigen remains unidentified.

Researchers ran the PCR with 60 Vbeta and 13 Jbeta primers. The method was immunoSEQ multiplex PCR; TCRdb's version includes in-frame clones alone and lacks a portion of them. There are approximately 150,000 clones in the sample; around 80% occur only once, and less than 3.5% lies in the top ten. V was clipped by 2 bases and J by 4 bases; unmatched bases: 9. CDR1 and CDR2 from the germline V gene are MGHRA and YSYEKL. This CDR3 region has 17 residues. The chain carries TRBV4-1 and TRBJ1-2; TRBD1 matches 11 bases. The receptor was derived from a woman in her 30s in good health and CMV-seronegative. The sequencing input was PBMCs. The CDR3 coding sequence is TGCGCCAGCAGCCAAAAAGAGGACAGGGGGCTCCTCTATGGCTACACCTTC. It encodes CASSQKEDRGLLYGYTF.